This entry describes one TCR beta chain. TRB was amplified from roughly 0.25 ug of peripheral blood genomic DNA per sample. These data originate in a study of T cell clusters in autoimmune cytopenias. Multiplex touch-down PCR amplified TRB using TRB-A and TRB-B pools in one tube. Using the multiplex PCR reads, TCRdb records one entry per CDR3 protein without DNA. Recorded here are around 7,200 distinct CDR3 sequences; the top ten clones represent approximately 24%. Per germline, CDR1 SGHAT and CDR2 FQDESV (reference sequence). The CDR3 is made up of 14 amino acids. The sample was also reused in another study, on T cell repertoires in aging, cancer and after chemotherapy.

This sequence joins TRBV11-1 and TRBJ1-1; TCRdb selects TRBD1, and the lack of DNA leaves this call unchecked. The sequenced sample consisted of peripheral blood. This TCR derives from a human donor in good health. The CDR3 sequence is CASSSDRANTEAFF. Drawing the rest from reference TRBV11-1 and TRBJ1-1, the complete variable domain is EAEVAQSPRYKITEKSQAVAFWCDPISGHATLYWYRQILGQGPELLVQFQDESVVDDSQLPKDRFSAERLKGVDSTLKIQPAELGDSAMYLCASSSDRANTEAFFGQGTRLTVV.